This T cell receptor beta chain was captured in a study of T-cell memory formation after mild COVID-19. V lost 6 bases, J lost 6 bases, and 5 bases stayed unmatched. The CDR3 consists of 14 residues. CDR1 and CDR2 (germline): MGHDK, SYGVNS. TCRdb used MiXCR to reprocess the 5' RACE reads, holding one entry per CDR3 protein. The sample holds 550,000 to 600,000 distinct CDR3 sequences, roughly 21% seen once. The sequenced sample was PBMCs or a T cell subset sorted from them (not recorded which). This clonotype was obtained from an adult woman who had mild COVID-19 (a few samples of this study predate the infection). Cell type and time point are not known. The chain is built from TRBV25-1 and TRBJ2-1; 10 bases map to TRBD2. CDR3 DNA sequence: TGTGCCAGCAGATCGGCTAGCGGGAGCAATGAGCAGTTCTTC. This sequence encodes CASRSASGSNEQFF.